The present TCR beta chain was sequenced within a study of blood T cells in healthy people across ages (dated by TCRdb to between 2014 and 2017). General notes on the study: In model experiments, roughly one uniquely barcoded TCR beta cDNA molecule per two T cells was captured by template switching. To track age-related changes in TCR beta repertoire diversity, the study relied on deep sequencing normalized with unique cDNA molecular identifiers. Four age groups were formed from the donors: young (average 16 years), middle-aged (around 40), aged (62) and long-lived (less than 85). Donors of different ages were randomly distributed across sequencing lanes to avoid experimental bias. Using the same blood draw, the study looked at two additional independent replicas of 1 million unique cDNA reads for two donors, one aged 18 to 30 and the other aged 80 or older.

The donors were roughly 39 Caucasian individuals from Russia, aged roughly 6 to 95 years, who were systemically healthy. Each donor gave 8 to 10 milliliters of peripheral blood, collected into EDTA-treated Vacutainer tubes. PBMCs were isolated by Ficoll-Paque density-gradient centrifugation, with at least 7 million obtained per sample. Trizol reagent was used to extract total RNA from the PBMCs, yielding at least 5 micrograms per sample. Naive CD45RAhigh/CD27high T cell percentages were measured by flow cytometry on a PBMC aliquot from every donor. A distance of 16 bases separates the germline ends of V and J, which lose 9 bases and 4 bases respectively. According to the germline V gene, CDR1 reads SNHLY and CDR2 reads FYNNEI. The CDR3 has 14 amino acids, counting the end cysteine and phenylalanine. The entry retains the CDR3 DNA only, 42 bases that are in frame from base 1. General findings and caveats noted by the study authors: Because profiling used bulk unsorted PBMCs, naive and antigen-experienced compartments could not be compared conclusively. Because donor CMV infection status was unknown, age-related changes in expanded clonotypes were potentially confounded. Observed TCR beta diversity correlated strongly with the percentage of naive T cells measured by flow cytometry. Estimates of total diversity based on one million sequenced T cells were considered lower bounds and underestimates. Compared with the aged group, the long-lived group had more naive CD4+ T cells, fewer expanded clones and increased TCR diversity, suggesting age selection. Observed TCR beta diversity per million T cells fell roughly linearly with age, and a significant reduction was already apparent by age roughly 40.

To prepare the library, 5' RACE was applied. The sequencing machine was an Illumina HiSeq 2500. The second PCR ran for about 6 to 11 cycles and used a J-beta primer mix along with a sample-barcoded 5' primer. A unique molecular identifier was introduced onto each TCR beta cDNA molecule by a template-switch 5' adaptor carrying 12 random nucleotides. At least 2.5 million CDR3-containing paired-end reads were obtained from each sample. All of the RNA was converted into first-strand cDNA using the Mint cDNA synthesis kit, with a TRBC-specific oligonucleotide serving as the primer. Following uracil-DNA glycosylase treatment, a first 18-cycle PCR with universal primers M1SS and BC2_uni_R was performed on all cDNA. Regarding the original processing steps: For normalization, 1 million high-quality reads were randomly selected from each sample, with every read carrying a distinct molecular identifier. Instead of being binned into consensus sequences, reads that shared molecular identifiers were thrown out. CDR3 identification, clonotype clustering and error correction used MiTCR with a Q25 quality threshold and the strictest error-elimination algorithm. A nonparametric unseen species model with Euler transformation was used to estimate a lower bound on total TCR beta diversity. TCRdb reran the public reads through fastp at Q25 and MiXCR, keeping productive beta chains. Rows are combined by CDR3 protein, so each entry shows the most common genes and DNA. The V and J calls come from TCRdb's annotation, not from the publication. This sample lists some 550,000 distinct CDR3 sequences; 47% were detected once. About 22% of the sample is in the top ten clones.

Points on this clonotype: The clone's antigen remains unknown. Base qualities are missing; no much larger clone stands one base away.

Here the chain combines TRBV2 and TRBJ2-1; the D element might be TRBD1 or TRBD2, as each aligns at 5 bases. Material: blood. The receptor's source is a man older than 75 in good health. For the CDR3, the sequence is CARSPEGRYNEQFF. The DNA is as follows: TGTGCCAGGAGCCCCGAGGGGCGGTACAATGAGCAGTTCTTC.